This is a list of T cell receptor beta chains from one sample in a study of vaccination effects on CD4 cells after COVID-19. Method: immunoSEQ multiplex PCR; TCRdb's copy keeps in-frame clones and lacks some. Altogether about 31,000 clones are present, approximately 68% being singletons, with the ten largest covering roughly 8.6%. No antigen is known for these receptors. The sequencing used CD4+ T cells from PBMCs cultured with SARS-CoV-2 spike peptides, collected after COVID-19 vaccination. These receptors came from a human donor who received a COVID-19 vaccine. Both conserved end residues are part of each CDR3. D genes are given only for firm matches. Clone size appears in some rows only: once, few, many, or a class for an expanded clone.

size	D	V	J	CDR3	DNA
.	.	TRBV5-1	TRBJ2-2	CASSWNTGTGELFF	TGCGCCAGCAGCTGGAACACAGGGACCGGGGAGCTGTTTTTT
.	.	TRBV7-7	TRBJ2-5	CASSSRTHGETQYF	TGTGCCAGCAGCTCCCGGACTCACGGGGAGACCCAGTACTTC
.	TRBD1	TRBV3-1/TRBV3-2	TRBJ1-4	CASSPRRDRDDEKLFF	TGTGCCAGCAGCCCGCGAAGGGACAGGGACGATGAAAAACTGTTTTTT
.	.	TRBV3-1/TRBV3-2	TRBJ1-1	CASSLPRGQAEAFF	TGTGCCAGCAGCCTCCCCAGGGGTCAGGCTGAAGCTTTCTTT
.	TRBD1	TRBV6-5	TRBJ1-1	CASRTPGGPNTEAFF	TGTGCCAGCAGGACCCCAGGGGGCCCGAACACTGAAGCTTTCTTT
.	.	TRBV19	TRBJ2-7	CASTSGTGLYEQYF	TGTGCCAGCACCTCCGGGACGGGGCTCTACGAGCAGTACTTC
.	.	TRBV9	TRBJ2-1	CASSVDIRGDEQFF	TGTGCCAGCAGCGTAGACATCAGGGGCGATGAGCAGTTCTTC
few	.	TRBV10-1	TRBJ2-2	CASSEFSITGELFF	TGCGCCAGCAGTGAGTTTTCTATCACCGGGGAGCTGTTTTTT
.	TRBD1	TRBV10-1	TRBJ2-7	CASSRTGTGTSGQYF	TGCGCCAGCAGTAGGACGGGGACAGGGACGTCTGGGCAGTACTTC
.	.	TRBV7-2	TRBJ2-1	CASSLGLSATYNEQFF	TGTGCCAGCAGCTTAGGCCTATCGGCAACCTACAATGAGCAGTTCTTC
.	TRBD1	TRBV7-2	TRBJ1-6	CASSSDRQYHF	TGTGCCAGCAGCTCGGACAGGCAATATCACTTT
.	.	TRBV24-1	TRBJ2-1	CATSDLRGAEQFF	TGTGCCACCAGTGATTTAAGGGGGGCTGAGCAGTTCTTC
.	.	TRBV29-1	TRBJ2-1	CSVDNFSYNEQFF	TGCAGCGTGGACAATTTTTCCTACAATGAGCAGTTCTTC
.	TRBD1	TRBV5-5	TRBJ1-2	CASSLDGTGGIVYGYTF	TGTGCCAGCAGCTTGGATGGGACAGGGGGTATCGTCTATGGCTACACCTTC
few	.	TRBV19	TRBJ1-6	CASNRQAYSYNSPLHF	TGTGCCAGTAACCGACAGGCCTACTCCTATAATTCACCCCTCCACTTT
.	TRBD1	TRBV3-1/TRBV3-2	TRBJ2-3	CASSRGQGAITDTQYF	TGTGCCAGCAGCCGGGGACAGGGGGCTATCACAGATACGCAGTATTTT
.	TRBD2	TRBV5-1	TRBJ2-3	CASSLPGLAATSTDTQYF	TGCGCCAGCAGCCTCCCGGGACTAGCGGCAACTAGCACAGATACGCAGTATTTT
.	TRBD2	TRBV6-5	TRBJ2-3	CASRDGRSDTQYF	TGTGCCAGCAGGGACGGGAGGTCAGATACGCAGTATTTT
.	.	TRBV6-5	TRBJ1-6	CASSSLTPSLPLHF	TGTGCCAGCAGTTCTTTAACACCCTCATTACCCCTCCACTTT
.	.	TRBV5-1	TRBJ1-1	CASSLHGMGSNTEAFF	TGCGCCAGCAGCTTGCATGGGATGGGATCAAACACTGAAGCTTTCTTT
.	.	TRBV5-1	TRBJ1-1	CASSLGDKLYTEAFF	TGCGCCAGCAGCTTGGGGGACAAACTTTACACTGAAGCTTTCTTT
many	.	TRBV15	TRBJ2-7	CATSRDRTSDEQYF	TGTGCCACCAGCAGAGATAGGACTTCTGACGAGCAGTACTTC